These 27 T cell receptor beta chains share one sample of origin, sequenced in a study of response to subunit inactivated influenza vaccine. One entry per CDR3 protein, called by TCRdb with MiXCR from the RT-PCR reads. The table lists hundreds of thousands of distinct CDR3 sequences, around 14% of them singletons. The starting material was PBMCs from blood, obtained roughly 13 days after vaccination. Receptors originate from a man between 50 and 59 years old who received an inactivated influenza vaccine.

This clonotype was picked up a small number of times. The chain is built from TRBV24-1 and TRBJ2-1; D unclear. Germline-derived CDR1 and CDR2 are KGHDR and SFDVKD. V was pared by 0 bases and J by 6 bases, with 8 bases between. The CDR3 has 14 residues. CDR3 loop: CATSDLLPPNEQFF. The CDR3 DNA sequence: TGTGCCACCAGTGATTTGCTTCCTCCCAATGAGCAGTTCTTC.

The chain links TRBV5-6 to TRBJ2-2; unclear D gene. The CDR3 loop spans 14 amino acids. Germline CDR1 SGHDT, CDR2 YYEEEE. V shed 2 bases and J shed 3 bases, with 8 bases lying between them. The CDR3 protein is CASSFRTDTGELFF. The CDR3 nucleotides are TGTGCCAGCAGCTTCAGAACCGACACCGGGGAGCTGTTTTTT.

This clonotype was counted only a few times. CDR3 residues: CASSLGVGTDTQYF. Written as DNA, the CDR3 is TGTGCCAGCAGTTTAGGGGTCGGAACAGATACGCAGTATTTT. The chain employs TRBV12-3 or TRBV12-4 and TRBJ2-3, with D hard to call. The CDR3 contains 14 residues. Trimming took off 1 base at V and 3 bases at J, with 8 bases between the two ends.

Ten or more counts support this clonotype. CDR3 sequence (DNA): TGTGCCAGCACCTTAGGGCCTGGAACAGATACGCAGTATTTT. Its protein product is CASTLGPGTDTQYF. The rearrangement links TRBV12-3 or TRBV12-4 to TRBJ2-3; D ambiguous. V was pared by 7 bases and J by 3 bases, with 14 bases between. CDR3 length: 14 amino acids.

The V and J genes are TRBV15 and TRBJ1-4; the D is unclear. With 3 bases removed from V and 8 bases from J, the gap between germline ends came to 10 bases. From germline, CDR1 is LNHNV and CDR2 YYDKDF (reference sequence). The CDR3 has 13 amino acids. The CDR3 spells CATSSGSREKLFF. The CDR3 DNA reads TGTGCCACCAGCAGCGGATCGAGGGAAAAACTGTTTTTT.

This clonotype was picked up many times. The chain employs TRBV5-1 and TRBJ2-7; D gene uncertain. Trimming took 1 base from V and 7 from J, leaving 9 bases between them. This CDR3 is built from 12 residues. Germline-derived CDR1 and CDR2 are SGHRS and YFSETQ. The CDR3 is CASSLSQSEQYF. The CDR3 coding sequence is TGCGCCAGCAGCTTGTCACAGAGTGAGCAGTACTTC.

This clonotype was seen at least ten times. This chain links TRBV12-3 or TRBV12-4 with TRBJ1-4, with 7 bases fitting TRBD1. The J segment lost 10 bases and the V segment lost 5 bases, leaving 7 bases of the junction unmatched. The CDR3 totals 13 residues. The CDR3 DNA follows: TGTGCCAGCAGTGTACGACAGGGCTCAAAACTGTTTTTT. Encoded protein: CASSVRQGSKLFF.

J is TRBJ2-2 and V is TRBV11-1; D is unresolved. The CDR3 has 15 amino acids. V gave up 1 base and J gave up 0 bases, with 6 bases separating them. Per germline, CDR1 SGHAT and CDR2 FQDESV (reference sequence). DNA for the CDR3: TGTGCCAGCAGCTTAGACCTCGCGAACACCGGGGAGCTGTTTTTT. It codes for CASSLDLANTGELFF.

The CDR3 loop is CASSLDPGASNQPQHF. DNA of the CDR3: TGTGCCAGCAGCTTAGACCCAGGGGCATCGAATCAGCCCCAGCATTTT. The V call is TRBV7-8, the J call TRBJ1-5; perhaps TRBD1 as D (6 bases). Germline V lookup: CDR1 SGHVS, CDR2 FQNEAQ. V gave up 1 base and J gave up 4 bases, with 14 bases separating them. The CDR3 length is 16 residues.

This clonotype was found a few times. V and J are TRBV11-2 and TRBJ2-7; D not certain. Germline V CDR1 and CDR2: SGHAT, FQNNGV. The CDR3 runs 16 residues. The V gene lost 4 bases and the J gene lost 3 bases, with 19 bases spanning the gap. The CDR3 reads CASSSPLEPRFYEQYF. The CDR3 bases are TGTGCCAGCAGCTCCCCTTTAGAGCCCCGATTCTACGAGCAGTACTTC.

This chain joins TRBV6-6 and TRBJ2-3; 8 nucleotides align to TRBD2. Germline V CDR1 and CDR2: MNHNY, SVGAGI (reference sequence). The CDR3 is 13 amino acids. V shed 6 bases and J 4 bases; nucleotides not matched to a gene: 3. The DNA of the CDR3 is TGTGCCAGCAGACGGGAGGGCCCAGATACGCAGTATTTT. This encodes CASRREGPDTQYF.

DNA for the CDR3: TGTGCCAGCAGTTCATGGACAGTTCACAATGAGCAGTTCTTC. As protein: CASSSWTVHNEQFF. The chain joins TRBV12-3 or TRBV12-4 to TRBJ2-1, with a tentative D call TRBD1 (6 bases). This CDR3 contains 14 residues. Deletions cut 4 bases from V and 5 bases from J, with 12 bases between.

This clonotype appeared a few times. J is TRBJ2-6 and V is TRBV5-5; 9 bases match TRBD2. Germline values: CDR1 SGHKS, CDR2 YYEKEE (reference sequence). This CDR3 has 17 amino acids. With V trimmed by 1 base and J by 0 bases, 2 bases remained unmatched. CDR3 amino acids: CASSLSSGVSGANVLTF. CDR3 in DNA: TGTGCCAGCAGCTTGTCTAGCGGGGTCTCTGGGGCCAACGTCCTGACTTTC.

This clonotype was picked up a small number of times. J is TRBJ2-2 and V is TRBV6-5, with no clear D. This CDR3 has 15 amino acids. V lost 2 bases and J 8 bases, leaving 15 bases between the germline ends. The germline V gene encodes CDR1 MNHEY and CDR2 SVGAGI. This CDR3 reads CASSYLSSVRGELFF. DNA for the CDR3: TGTGCCAGCAGTTACCTGTCAAGCGTCCGTGGGGAGCTGTTTTTT.

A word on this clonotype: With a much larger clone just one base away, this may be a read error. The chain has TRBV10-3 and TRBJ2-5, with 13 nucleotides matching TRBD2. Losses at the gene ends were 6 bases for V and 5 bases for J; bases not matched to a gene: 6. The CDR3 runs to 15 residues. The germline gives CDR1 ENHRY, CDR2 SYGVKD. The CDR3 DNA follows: TGTGCCATCAGGGGACTAGCGGGGACTCACGAGACCCAGTACTTC. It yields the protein CAIRGLAGTHETQYF.

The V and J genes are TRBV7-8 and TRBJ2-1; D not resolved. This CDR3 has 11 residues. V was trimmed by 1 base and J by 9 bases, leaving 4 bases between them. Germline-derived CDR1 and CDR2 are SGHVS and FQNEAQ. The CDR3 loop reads CASSLDTEQFF. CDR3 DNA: TGTGCCAGCAGCTTAGATACTGAGCAGTTCTTC.

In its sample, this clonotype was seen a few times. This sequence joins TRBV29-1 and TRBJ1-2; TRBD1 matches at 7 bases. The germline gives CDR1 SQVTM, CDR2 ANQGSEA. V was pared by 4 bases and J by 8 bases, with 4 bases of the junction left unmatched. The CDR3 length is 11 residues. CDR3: CSVGTGGGYTF. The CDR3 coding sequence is TGCAGCGTTGGGACAGGTGGCGGCTACACCTTC.

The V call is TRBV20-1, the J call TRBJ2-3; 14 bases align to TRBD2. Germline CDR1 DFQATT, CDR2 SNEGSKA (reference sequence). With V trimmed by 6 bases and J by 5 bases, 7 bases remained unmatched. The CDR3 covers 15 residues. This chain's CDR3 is CSADAGLAGVDTQYF. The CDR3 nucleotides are TGCAGTGCCGACGCGGGACTAGCGGGAGTAGATACGCAGTATTTT.

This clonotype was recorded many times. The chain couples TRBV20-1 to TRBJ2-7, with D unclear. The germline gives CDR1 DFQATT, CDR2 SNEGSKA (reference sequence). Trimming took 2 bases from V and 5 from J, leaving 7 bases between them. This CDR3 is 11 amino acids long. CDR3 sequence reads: CSARHRHEQYF. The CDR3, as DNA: TGCAGTGCTAGACACCGCCACGAGCAGTACTTC.

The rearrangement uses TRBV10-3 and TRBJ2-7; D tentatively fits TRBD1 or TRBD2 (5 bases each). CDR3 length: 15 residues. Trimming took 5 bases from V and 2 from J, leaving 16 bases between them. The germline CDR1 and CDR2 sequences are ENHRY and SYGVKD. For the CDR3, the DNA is TGTGCCATCAGTCCCCTCGGGGCCAATACCTACGAGCAGTACTTC. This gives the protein CAISPLGANTYEQYF.

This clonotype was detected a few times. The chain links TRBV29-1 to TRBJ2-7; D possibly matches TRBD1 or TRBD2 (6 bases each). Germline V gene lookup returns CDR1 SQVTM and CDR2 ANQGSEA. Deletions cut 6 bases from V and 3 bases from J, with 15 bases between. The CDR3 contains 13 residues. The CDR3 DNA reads TGCAGCGTAAAGGGGGGAAGTGGCTACGAGCAGTACTTC. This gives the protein CSVKGGSGYEQYF.

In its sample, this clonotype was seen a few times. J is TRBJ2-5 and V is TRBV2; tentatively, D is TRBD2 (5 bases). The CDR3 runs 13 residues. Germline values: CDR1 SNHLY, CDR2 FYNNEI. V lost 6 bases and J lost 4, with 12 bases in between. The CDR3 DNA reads TGTGCCAGCAGCCCGGGAAACCGAGAGACCCAGTACTTC. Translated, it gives CASSPGNRETQYF.

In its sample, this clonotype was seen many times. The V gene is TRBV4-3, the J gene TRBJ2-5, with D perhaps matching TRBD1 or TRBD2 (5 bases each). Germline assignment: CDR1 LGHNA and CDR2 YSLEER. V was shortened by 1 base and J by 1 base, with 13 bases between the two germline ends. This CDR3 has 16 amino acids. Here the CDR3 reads CASSQVYDSGQETQYF. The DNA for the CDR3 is TGCGCCAGCAGCCAAGTCTATGACAGCGGCCAAGAGACCCAGTACTTC.

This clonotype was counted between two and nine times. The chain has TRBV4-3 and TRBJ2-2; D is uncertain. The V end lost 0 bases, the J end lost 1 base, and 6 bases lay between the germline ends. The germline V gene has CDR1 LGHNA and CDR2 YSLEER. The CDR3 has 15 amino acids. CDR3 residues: CASSQEPGNTGELFF. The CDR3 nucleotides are TGCGCCAGCAGCCAAGAGCCAGGGAACACCGGGGAGCTGTTTTTT.

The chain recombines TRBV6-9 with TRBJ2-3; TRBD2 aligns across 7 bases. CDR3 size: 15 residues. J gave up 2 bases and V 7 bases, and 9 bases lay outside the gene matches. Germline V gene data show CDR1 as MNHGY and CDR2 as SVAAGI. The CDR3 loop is CASNSTSENTDTQYF. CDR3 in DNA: TGTGCCAGCAACAGTACTAGCGAGAACACAGATACGCAGTATTTT.

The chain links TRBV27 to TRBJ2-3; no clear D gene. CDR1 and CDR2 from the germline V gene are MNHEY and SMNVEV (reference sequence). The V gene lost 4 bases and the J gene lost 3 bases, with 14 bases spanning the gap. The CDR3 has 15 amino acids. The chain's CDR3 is CASSWWGGRTDTQYF. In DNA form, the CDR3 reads TGTGCCAGCAGTTGGTGGGGTGGACGGACAGATACGCAGTATTTT.

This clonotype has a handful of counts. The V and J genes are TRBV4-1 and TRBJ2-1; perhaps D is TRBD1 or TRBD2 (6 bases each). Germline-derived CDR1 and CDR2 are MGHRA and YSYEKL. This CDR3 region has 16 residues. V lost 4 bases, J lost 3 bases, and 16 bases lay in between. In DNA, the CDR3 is TGCGCCAGCAGCCCGATCCCTGGGGGGCTCTACAATGAGCAGTTCTTC. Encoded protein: CASSPIPGGLYNEQFF.